The rows below give T cell receptor beta chains drawn from one sample of a study of PD-1 blockade in classical Hodgkin lymphoma. Assay used: immunoSEQ multiplex PCR; TCRdb lists only in-frame clones, some missing. This table has 20,000 or so clones, roughly 83% appearing once. The sequenced sample was peripheral blood mononuclear cells (PBMCs), obtained before the second cycle of nivolumab. The receptors stem from a human donor with classical Hodgkin lymphoma. CDR3s include the opening cysteine and the closing phenylalanine or tryptophan. D genes are given only for firm matches. Size values are once, few and many counts, or a class for expanded clones, and some rows have none.

abundance,v_gene,d_gene,j_gene,CDR3aa,CDR3nt
-,TRBV4-2,-,TRBJ1-5,CASSQDWDRSNQPQHF,TGTGCCAGCAGCCAAGATTGGGACCGAAGCAATCAGCCCCAGCATTTT
-,TRBV14,-,TRBJ2-1,CASSQDRVYRNEQFF,TGTGCCAGCAGCCAAGACAGGGTTTATAGGAATGAGCAGTTCTTC
-,TRBV9,-,TRBJ2-7,CASSVSTGASYEQYF,TGTGCCAGCAGCGTATCGACGGGGGCCTCCTACGAGCAGTACTTC
-,TRBV10-2,-,TRBJ1-2,CASSESYGYTF,TGCGCCAGCAGTGAGTCCTACGGCTACACCTTC
-,TRBV6-5,-,TRBJ2-7,CASSYTGARGAYEQYF,TGTGCCAGCAGTTACACGGGGGCCAGGGGAGCCTACGAGCAGTACTTC
-,TRBV30,-,TRBJ1-1,CAWRELGKVHTEAFF,TGTGCCTGGAGAGAACTTGGGAAGGTCCACACTGAAGCTTTCTTT
once,TRBV7-9,TRBD2,TRBJ2-1,CASSSPSGGYNEQFF,TGTGCCAGCAGTTCGCCTAGCGGGGGGTACAATGAGCAGTTCTTC
-,TRBV30,TRBD1,TRBJ1-1,CAWGIPGTGVLWLPSEAFF,TGTGCCTGGGGGATTCCCGGGACAGGGGTTCTGTGGTTACCTTCTGAAGCTTTCTTT
once,TRBV11-2,-,TRBJ2-1,CASSLRPENEQFF,TGTGCCAGCAGCTTAAGGCCAGAGAATGAGCAGTTCTTC
-,TRBV29-1,-,TRBJ2-3,CSVLKTRGQSSTDTQYF,TGCAGCGTCCTCAAGACAAGGGGCCAATCGAGCACAGATACGCAGTATTTT
medium-sized,TRBV27,TRBD1,TRBJ1-5,CASSLSGTGNDQPQHF,TGTGCCAGCAGTTTATCGGGGACAGGGAACGATCAGCCCCAGCATTTT
few,TRBV27,TRBD2,TRBJ2-1,CASSLMFPAGGYNEQFF,TGTGCCAGCAGTTTAATGTTCCCAGCGGGAGGATACAATGAGCAGTTCTTC
-,TRBV29-1,-,TRBJ1-5,CSVGENNQPQHF,TGCAGCGTTGGGGAGAACAATCAGCCCCAGCATTTT
-,TRBV5-1,-,TRBJ1-1,CASSLGRDEAFF,TGCGCCAGCAGCTTGGGCAGAGATGAAGCTTTCTTT
-,TRBV5-6,-,TRBJ2-7,CASSLDLGDEQYF,TGTGCCAGCAGCTTGGACTTGGGCGACGAGCAGTACTTC
-,TRBV7-2,-,TRBJ1-5,CASSLRGRVGSQPQHF,TGTGCCAGCAGCTTACGAGGCAGGGTCGGATCTCAGCCCCAGCATTTT
-,TRBV6-5,-,TRBJ1-4,CASSYRMGEKLFF,TGTGCCAGCAGTTACAGGATGGGGGAAAAACTGTTTTTT
-,TRBV2,TRBD1,TRBJ2-7,CASRDRVIGEQYF,TGTGCCAGCAGGGACAGGGTTATCGGCGAGCAGTACTTC
-,TRBV7-2,TRBD1,TRBJ2-3,CASSLRGQGTDTQYF,TGTGCCAGCAGCTTACGGGGACAGGGCACAGATACGCAGTATTTT
-,TRBV6-5,TRBD2,TRBJ2-7,CASSKTGLAGLEQYF,TGTGCCAGCAGTAAAACGGGACTAGCGGGCCTCGAGCAGTACTTC
-,TRBV10-3,TRBD2,TRBJ2-3,CATGLAGDTGQYF,TGTGCCACCGGACTAGCGGGAGATACGGGGCAGTATTTT
-,TRBV4-3,-,TRBJ1-3,CASSPNGADSGNTIYF,TGCGCCAGCAGCCCCAACGGGGCGGACTCTGGAAACACCATATATTTT
-,TRBV14,TRBD2,TRBJ2-2,CASSQEAAGGPAGELFF,TGTGCCAGCAGCCAAGAAGCAGCGGGAGGCCCCGCCGGGGAGCTGTTTTTT
-,TRBV11-3,-,TRBJ2-3,CASSDPTSTDTQYF,TGTGCCAGCAGCGATCCGACTAGCACAGATACGCAGTATTTT
medium-sized,TRBV10-3,TRBD1,TRBJ1-5,CAAGQGANIQPQHF,TGTGCCGCGGGACAGGGGGCGAATATTCAGCCCCAGCATTTT
-,TRBV10-1,TRBD1,TRBJ1-2,CASSLDRGQEGGYTF,TGCGCCAGCAGTTTGGACAGGGGGCAGGAGGGAGGCTACACCTTC
-,TRBV6-1,TRBD1,TRBJ1-2,CASSEATGTGGAGGYTF,TGTGCCAGCAGTGAAGCAACAGGGACAGGGGGCGCAGGAGGCTACACCTTC
-,TRBV11-1,TRBD2,TRBJ2-5,CASSLAGGIETQYF,TGTGCCAGCAGCTTGGCGGGAGGGATCGAGACCCAGTACTTC
once,TRBV19,-,TRBJ2-6,CASARPTTSGANVLTF,TGTGCCAGTGCCCGACCAACAACTTCTGGGGCCAACGTCCTGACTTTC
-,TRBV30,-,TRBJ2-7,CALVTGFSYEQYF,TGTGCCTTAGTTACAGGTTTTTCCTACGAGCAGTACTTC
-,TRBV28,TRBD1,TRBJ1-5,CASRLDRNQPQHF,TGTGCCAGCAGATTGGACAGGAATCAGCCCCAGCATTTT
-,TRBV12-5,TRBD1,TRBJ2-7,CASGLIRDRVEGPYEQYF,TGTGCTAGTGGTTTGATCCGGGACAGGGTCGAAGGCCCCTACGAGCAGTACTTC
-,TRBV12-5,-,TRBJ2-3,CASGLSAGRGTDTQYF,TGTGCTAGTGGTTTGTCTGCGGGGAGAGGCACAGATACGCAGTATTTT
-,TRBV19,TRBD1,TRBJ2-5,CASSTRDREVETQYF,TGTGCCAGTAGTACCCGGGACAGGGAAGTGGAGACCCAGTACTTC
once,TRBV5-1,-,TRBJ2-7,CASSLEPGFSYEQYF,TGCGCCAGCAGCTTGGAACCAGGATTCTCCTACGAGCAGTACTTC
-,TRBV11-2,-,TRBJ1-1,CASSPTDRFTEAFF,TGTGCCAGCAGCCCAACTGACAGGTTCACTGAAGCTTTCTTT
-,TRBV28,TRBD1,TRBJ2-7,CASTLGQGVFEQYF,TGTGCCAGCACTCTTGGACAGGGGGTCTTCGAGCAGTACTTC
-,TRBV7-3,-,TRBJ2-1,CASSLSSGEQFF,TGTGCCAGCAGCTTATCAAGCGGAGAGCAGTTCTTC
-,TRBV4-1,TRBD2,TRBJ2-5,CASSPGEGIYETQYF,TGCGCCAGCAGCCCTGGGGAGGGGATTTATGAGACCCAGTACTTC
-,TRBV6-5,-,TRBJ1-4,CASRSGGAGEKLFF,TGTGCCAGCAGAAGTGGGGGGGCAGGTGAAAAACTGTTTTTT
-,TRBV5-6,-,TRBJ1-2,CASTLGQRQGYGYTF,TGTGCCAGCACCCTGGGGCAGCGGCAGGGTTATGGCTACACCTTC
-,TRBV10-3,-,TRBJ1-4,CAISKDATNEKLFF,TGTGCCATCAGCAAGGATGCAACTAATGAAAAACTGTTTTTT
-,TRBV9,-,TRBJ1-3,CASSSLLGTIYF,TGTGCCAGCAGCTCTCTATTGGGGACCATATATTTT
-,TRBV28,-,TRBJ2-2,CASSPTFPGWNTGELFF,TGTGCCAGCAGTCCCACCTTTCCGGGGTGGAACACCGGGGAGCTGTTTTTT
-,TRBV10-2,TRBD1,TRBJ1-5,CASSGGKWDRAHQPQHF,TGCGCCAGCAGTGGGGGAAAATGGGACAGGGCCCACCAGCCCCAGCATTTT
-,TRBV27,-,TRBJ2-5,CASSSPNRFIETQYF,TGTGCCAGCAGTTCACCGAACAGGTTCATTGAGACCCAGTACTTC
-,TRBV25-1,TRBD2,TRBJ2-2,CASSEYRTSGITGELFF,TGTGCCAGCAGTGAATATAGGACTAGCGGGATCACCGGGGAGCTGTTTTTT
-,TRBV19,-,TRBJ2-1,CASSIGADEWYNEQFF,TGTGCCAGTAGTATCGGGGCGGATGAGTGGTACAATGAGCAGTTCTTC
once,TRBV7-9,TRBD1,TRBJ2-6,CASSLGRTGGYSGANVLTF,TGTGCCAGCAGCTTAGGTCGAACAGGGGGATACTCTGGGGCCAACGTCCTGACTTTC
-,TRBV28,TRBD1,TRBJ2-7,CASSFRQGVYEQYF,TGTGCCAGCAGTTTTCGACAGGGGGTCTACGAGCAGTACTTC
-,TRBV29-1,-,TRBJ1-1,CSVVSGQSEAFF,TGCAGCGTTGTGTCCGGACAGTCAGAAGCTTTCTTT
-,TRBV7-9,-,TRBJ2-7,CASSLVVRGHEQYF,TGTGCCAGCAGCTTAGTAGTCAGGGGCCACGAGCAGTACTTC
-,TRBV27,TRBD1,TRBJ2-4,CASSPGTGTKNIQYF,TGTGCCAGCAGTCCCGGGACAGGGACCAAAAACATTCAGTACTTC
once,TRBV11-3,TRBD1,TRBJ2-5,CASSHPRGRETQYF,TGTGCCAGCAGCCACCCAAGGGGGCGGGAGACCCAGTACTTC
-,TRBV6-5,-,TRBJ1-2,CASSYSEGVNGYTF,TGTGCCAGCAGTTACTCGGAAGGGGTCAATGGCTACACCTTC
-,TRBV9,TRBD1,TRBJ1-4,CASSGQGGNEKLFF,TGTGCCAGCAGCGGACAGGGGGGAAATGAAAAACTGTTTTTT
-,TRBV21-1,-,TRBJ1-2,CATLYRRLYGYTF,TGTGCCACCTTGTACAGGAGACTCTATGGCTACACCTTC
few,TRBV25-1,-,TRBJ2-7,CASGYGDVSYEQYF,TGTGCCAGCGGGTACGGGGACGTCTCCTACGAGCAGTACTTC
-,TRBV18,-,TRBJ2-3,CASSHDPGTDTQYF,TGTGCCAGCTCACACGACCCGGGCACAGATACGCAGTATTTT
-,TRBV14,TRBD1,TRBJ2-7,CASRAGGDEQYF,TGTGCCAGCAGGGCAGGGGGTGACGAGCAGTACTTC